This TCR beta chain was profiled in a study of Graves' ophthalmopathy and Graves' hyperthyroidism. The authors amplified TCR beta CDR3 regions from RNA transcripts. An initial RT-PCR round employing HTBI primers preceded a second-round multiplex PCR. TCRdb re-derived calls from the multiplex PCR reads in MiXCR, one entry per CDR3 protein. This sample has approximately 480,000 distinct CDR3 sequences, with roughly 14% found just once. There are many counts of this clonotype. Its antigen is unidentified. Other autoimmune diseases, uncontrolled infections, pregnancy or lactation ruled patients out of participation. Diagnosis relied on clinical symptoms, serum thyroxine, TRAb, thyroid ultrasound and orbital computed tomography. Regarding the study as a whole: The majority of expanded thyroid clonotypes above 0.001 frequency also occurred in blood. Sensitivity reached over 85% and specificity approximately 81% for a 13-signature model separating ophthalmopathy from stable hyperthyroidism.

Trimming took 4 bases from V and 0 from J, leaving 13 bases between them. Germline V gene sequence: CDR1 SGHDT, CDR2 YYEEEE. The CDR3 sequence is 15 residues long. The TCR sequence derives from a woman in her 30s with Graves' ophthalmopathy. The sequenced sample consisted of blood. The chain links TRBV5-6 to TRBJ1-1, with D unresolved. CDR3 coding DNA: TGTGCCAGCAGCACCGACGGCCTGATGAACACTGAAGCTTTCTTT. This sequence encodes CASSTDGLMNTEAFF.